A selection of T cell receptor beta chains follows, all from one sample in a study of T cells in Graves' hyperthyroidism and ophthalmopathy. Using its own MiXCR run on the multiplex PCR reads, TCRdb lists one record per CDR3 protein. The sample yields around 610,000 distinct CDR3 sequences, roughly 14% seen once. The sample taken for sequencing was blood. The receptor source for this set is a woman in her 40s with Graves' ophthalmopathy. Each CDR3 is given with its conserved first and last residue. A D gene is named only where the DNA matches it firmly. Where a row states a size, it is once, few, many or the class of an expanded clone; other rows omit it.

J | size | D | V | CDR3 | DNA
TRBJ2-7 | many | NA | TRBV12-3/TRBV12-4 | CASSFMGEQYF | TGTGCCAGCAGTTTCATGGGGGAGCAGTACTTC
TRBJ1-1 | many | TRBD1 | TRBV9 | CASSAHRDRDSEAFF | TGTGCCAGCAGCGCACACCGGGACAGGGATTCCGAAGCTTTCTTT
TRBJ2-7 | many | TRBD1 | TRBV12-3/TRBV12-4 | CASSPRTGGEGEQYF | TGTGCCAGCAGTCCCCGGACAGGGGGCGAGGGAGAGCAGTACTTC
TRBJ2-7 | many | NA | TRBV7-9 | CASSLSSGDEQYF | TGTGCCAGCAGCTTAAGTTCTGGGGACGAGCAGTACTTC
TRBJ2-7 | few | NA | TRBV6-5 | CASSYSGHLTSSYEQYF | TGTGCCAGCAGTTACTCTGGACACCTGACGAGCTCCTACGAGCAGTACTTC
TRBJ2-2 | NA | NA | TRBV9 | CASSVALVPFSGELFF | TGTGCCAGCAGCGTAGCCCTAGTACCGTTCTCCGGGGAGCTGTTTTTT
TRBJ1-2 | many | NA | TRBV20-1 | CSGSRGDYGYTF | TGCAGTGGGAGTCGGGGGGACTATGGCTACACCTTC
TRBJ2-2 | many | NA | TRBV4-1 | CASSREHSGELFF | TGCGCCAGCAGCCGCGAGCACTCCGGGGAGCTGTTTTTT
TRBJ2-3 | many | TRBD2 | TRBV12-3/TRBV12-4 | CAIRTSVDTDTQYF | TGTGCCATTCGTACTAGCGTAGACACAGATACGCAGTATTTT
TRBJ1-4 | many | NA | TRBV6-4 | CASSESGLLTTNEKLFF | TGTGCCAGCAGTGAGTCGGGACTGCTAACAACTAATGAAAAACTGTTTTTT
TRBJ2-5 | many | NA | TRBV5-1 | CASSLQAGGGTSETQYF | TGCGCCAGCAGCTTGCAAGCAGGGGGAGGGACCTCTGAGACCCAGTACTTC
TRBJ2-7 | many | TRBD1 | TRBV6-1 | CASSDDRGLYEQYF | TGTGCCAGCAGTGACGACAGGGGATTATACGAGCAGTACTTC